The 26 T cell receptor beta chains listed next were all sequenced from one sample in a study of blood T cell repertoires in COVID-19. Measured with immunoSEQ multiplex PCR; TCRdb has only the in-frame clones, and not every one. The sample holds around 230,000 clones, approximately 84% seen once. Sequenced material: PBMCs or T cells enriched from blood (not recorded which). Receptor source: a middle-aged man who had recovered from COVID-19.

In this sample, this clone turned up a few times. The V call is TRBV30, the J call TRBJ2-1, with 10 bases identical to TRBD2. Germline CDR1 GTSNPN, CDR2 SVGIG (reference sequence). Trimming at V came to 5 bases and at J to 4 bases, leaving 5 bases not matched to a gene. This CDR3 is built from 14 residues. The CDR3 DNA sequence: TGTGCCTGGGTTAGCGGGGGGTCTTACAATGAGCAGTTCTTC. Its protein is CAWVSGGSYNEQFF.

This chain links TRBV30 with TRBJ2-1; 10 nucleotides align to TRBD2. The CDR3 is 14 residues long. CDR1 is GTSNPN and CDR2 is SVGIG in the germline V gene (reference sequence). V gave up 5 bases and J gave up 2 bases; unmatched junction bases: 3. CDR3 sequence reads: CAWGSGRAYNEQFF. CDR3 DNA: TGTGCCTGGGGCAGCGGGAGGGCCTACAATGAGCAGTTCTTC.

This chain joins TRBV9 and TRBJ2-1; D possibly corresponds to TRBD1 (6 bases). Trimming shortened V by 3 bases and J by 2 bases, and 18 bases separated the two germline ends. Per germline, CDR1 SGDLS and CDR2 YYNGEE. This CDR3 is 17 amino acids long. The CDR3 region has the DNA TGTGCCAGCAGCGCGTCCTGGACAGCCAACACCTACAATGAGCAGTTCTTC. Protein sequence: CASSASWTANTYNEQFF.

The chain employs TRBV5-6 and TRBJ1-5, with TRBD1 matching over 10 bases. The CDR3 runs 17 residues. The V gene end was trimmed by 0 bases and the J gene end by 1 base; junction bases not matched to a gene: 4. Per germline, CDR1 SGHDT and CDR2 YYEEEE. As DNA, the CDR3 is TGTGCCAGCAGCTTGGCCCGGGACAGGGGAAGCAATCAGCCCCAGCATTTT. This sequence encodes CASSLARDRGSNQPQHF.

This clone has a handful of counts. This rearrangement joins TRBV19 to TRBJ2-5, with 9 bases lining up with TRBD1. Germline V gene sequence: CDR1 LNHDA, CDR2 SQIVND (reference sequence). The trim removed 3 bases at V and 2 bases at J, leaving 4 bases unmatched. The CDR3 is made up of 15 amino acids. The CDR3 here is CASSMAGTGQETQYF. DNA of the CDR3: TGTGCCAGTAGTATGGCAGGGACAGGGCAAGAGACCCAGTACTTC.

In this sample, this clone turned up once. This may be a read error: a much more frequent sequence differs by one nucleotide. The V and J genes are TRBV28 and TRBJ2-2, with 9 nucleotides matching TRBD1. Per the germline V gene, CDR1 is MDHEN and CDR2 is SYDVKM. The CDR3 contains 13 residues. V lost 5 bases and J lost 7; bases outside the gene matches: 2. As DNA, the CDR3 is TGTGCCAGCAGTGACAGGGGGGGCGGGGAGCTGTTTTTT. Residues: CASSDRGGGELFF. Combining the CDR3 with reference TRBV28 and TRBJ2-2 gives the whole variable domain DVKVTQSSRYLVKRTGEKVFLECVQDMDHENMFWYRQDPGLGLRLIYFSYDVKMKEKGDIPEGYSVSREKKERFSLILESASTNQTSMYLCASSDRGGGELFFGEGSRLTVL.

The chain uses TRBV9 and TRBJ2-1; 10 nucleotides agree with TRBD2. With 4 bases clipped from V and 3 bases from J, the junction kept 7 bases outside the gene matches. CDR1 and CDR2 (germline): SGDLS, YYNGEE. CDR3 length equals 16 residues. The CDR3 nucleotides are TGTGCCAGCAGCCAATCCCTAGCGGGAGACTACAATGAGCAGTTCTTC. Protein product: CASSQSLAGDYNEQFF.

This clone is a singleton in its sample. This sequence joins TRBV5-1 and TRBJ2-1, with D tentatively TRBD1 (5 bases). CDR1 and CDR2 (germline): SGHRS, YFSETQ. V lost 0 bases to trimming and J lost 5 bases, with 9 bases between them. This CDR3 is 14 amino acids long. CDR3 loop: CASSLGGRNNEQFF. The CDR3 bases are TGCGCCAGCAGCTTGGGGGGCAGAAACAATGAGCAGTTCTTC.

The V call is TRBV6-4, the J call TRBJ2-5; D may be TRBD1 (5 bases). V was cut by 4 bases and J by 1 base, with 10 bases left in between. The CDR3 spans 14 residues. CDR1 is MRHNA, CDR2 SNTAGT, per germline. DNA of the CDR3: TGTGCCAGCAGTGCAGGGATTGGCCAAGAGACCCAGTACTTC. This codes for CASSAGIGQETQYF.

The chain joins TRBV5-1 to TRBJ1-1; no clear D gene. The CDR3 totals 15 residues. The germline gives CDR1 SGHRS, CDR2 YFSETQ. The germline V and J ends were trimmed by 3 bases and 3 bases, with 15 bases remaining between them. CDR3 nucleotide sequence: TGCGCCAGCAGCTCCGTCCCCGGCCGGGACACTGAAGCTTTCTTT. This codes for CASSSVPGRDTEAFF.

This clone was found once. This chain connects TRBV19 to TRBJ1-5, with 8 bases that match TRBD1. The CDR3 has 16 amino acids. The germline gives CDR1 LNHDA, CDR2 SQIVND (reference sequence). With 5 bases clipped from V and 3 bases from J, the junction kept 9 bases outside the gene matches. The CDR3 DNA reads TGTGCCAGTAGTGTTGGTCCGGACAGGGACAATCAGCCCCAGCATTTT. As protein: CASSVGPDRDNQPQHF. Variable domain in full (rest from reference TRBV19 and TRBJ1-5): DGGITQSPKYLFRKEGQNVTLSCEQNLNHDAMYWYRQDPGQGLRLIYYSQIVNDFQKGDIAEGYSVSREKKESFPLTVTSAQKNPTAFYLCASSVGPDRDNQPQHFGDGTRLSIL.

The V gene is TRBV30, the J gene TRBJ2-5; the D gene is possibly TRBD1 (6 bases). Trimming took 0 bases from V and 7 from J, leaving 12 bases between them. The CDR3 loop spans 13 amino acids. Per germline, CDR1 GTSNPN and CDR2 SVGIG (reference sequence). The CDR3 reads CAWSVQGLRTQYF. The CDR3 DNA reads TGTGCCTGGAGTGTGCAGGGGCTGAGGACCCAGTACTTC.

The chain carries TRBV5-1 and TRBJ1-4; TRBD1 might be the D (5 bases). This CDR3 comprises 15 residues. V lost 0 bases and J 5 bases, leaving 11 bases between the germline ends. Germline values: CDR1 SGHRS, CDR2 YFSETQ. CDR3 DNA sequence: TGCGCCAGCAGCTTGGCGGGGGTGTGGAATGAAAAACTGTTTTTT. Protein: CASSLAGVWNEKLFF. Full variable domain (remainder filled in from reference TRBV5-1 and TRBJ1-4): KAGVTQTPRYLIKTRGQQVTLSCSPISGHRSVSWYQQTPGQGLQFLFEYFSETQRNKGNFPGRFSGRQFSNSRSEMNVSTLELGDSALYLCASSLAGVWNEKLFFGSGTQLSVL.

The chain employs TRBV28 and TRBJ2-1; no clear D gene. V lost 4 bases and J 4 bases, leaving 14 bases between the germline ends. The CDR3 consists of 15 residues. CDR1 is MDHEN, CDR2 SYDVKM, per germline. The DNA for the CDR3 is TGTGCCAGCAGTTCCTACCCCGCGAGTTACAATGAGCAGTTCTTC. Its translation is CASSSYPASYNEQFF.

This clone was recorded once. V usage is TRBV18 and J usage is TRBJ1-6; D call uncertain. V was clipped by 2 bases and J by 8 bases, with 10 bases between them. Germline CDR1 KGHSH, CDR2 LQKENI. This CDR3 has 14 residues. CDR3: CASSPIHRDSPLHF. In nucleotides, the CDR3 is TGTGCCAGCTCACCAATCCACCGAGATTCACCCCTCCACTTT.

This clone has only a few counts. The rearrangement uses TRBV6-6 and TRBJ2-7; 9 nucleotides align to TRBD1. V trimming: 2 bases; J trimming: 3 bases; junction bases outside the gene matches: 5. Germline CDR1 MNHNY, CDR2 SVGAGI (reference sequence). The CDR3 consists of 15 residues. The CDR3 DNA reads TGTGCCAGCAGTTACCCGGGACAGGGAAACTACGAGCAGTACTTC. Translated: CASSYPGQGNYEQYF.

This clone has a handful of counts. The chain combines TRBV18 with TRBJ2-5; D unresolved. Trimming stripped 6 bases from V and 5 bases from J, with 16 bases between. The CDR3 is 14 amino acids. Germline loops: CDR1 KGHSH, CDR2 LQKENI. CDR3 DNA: TGTGCCAGCTCGTCATTAGGAGATTTGGAGACCCAGTACTTC. It yields the protein CASSSLGDLETQYF.

The CDR3 is CASSRLWQGTYEQYF. CDR3 sequence (DNA): TGTGCCAGCAGCCGCCTATGGCAGGGGACCTACGAGCAGTACTTC. The J gene is TRBJ2-7, the V gene TRBV3-1 (or the pseudogene TRBV3-2), with a tentative D call TRBD1 (6 bases). The CDR3 totals 15 residues. Germline assignment: CDR1 LGHDT and CDR2 YNNKEL (reference sequence). V dropped 4 bases and J dropped 2 bases, with 15 bases sitting between them.

The chain joins TRBV24-1 to TRBJ1-1, with D uncertain. Looked up from germline, CDR1 is KGHDR and CDR2 is SFDVKD. There are 11 residues in the CDR3. Trimming removed 6 bases from V and 4 bases from J, with 5 bases in between. In nucleotides, the CDR3 is TGTGCCACCAGTCTCGGCACTGAAGCTTTCTTT. Encoded protein: CATSLGTEAFF.

The chain combines TRBV7-8 with TRBJ2-7; D is possibly TRBD2 (5 bases). Germline CDR1 and CDR2: SGHVS and FQNEAQ. V lost 2 bases to trimming and J lost 6 bases, with 11 bases between them. The CDR3 is made up of 13 amino acids. As DNA, the CDR3 is TGTGCCAGCAGCTTATTATTGGGAGTCGAGCAGTACTTC. Translation: CASSLLLGVEQYF.

The chain recombines TRBV19 with TRBJ1-2; 9 bases line up with TRBD1. V shed 4 bases and J 7 bases; nucleotides not matched to a gene: 10. Germline values: CDR1 LNHDA, CDR2 SQIVND (reference sequence). The CDR3 loop spans 15 amino acids. DNA for the CDR3: TGTGCCAGTAGTACCACCCGTTCGACAGGGGGTGGCTACACCTTC. It codes for CASSTTRSTGGGYTF.

The gene calls are TRBV25-1 and TRBJ1-2; 7 bases match TRBD1. This CDR3 has 15 amino acids. V gave up 4 bases and J gave up 0 bases; unmatched junction bases: 5. CDR1 and CDR2 from the germline V gene are MGHDK and SYGVNS. Here the CDR3 reads CASSATGAANYGYTF. The CDR3 DNA is TGTGCCAGCAGTGCTACAGGGGCAGCTAACTATGGCTACACCTTC.

The gene calls are TRBV9 and TRBJ2-2; D uncertain. The V and J ends lost 2 bases and 6 bases respectively, with 11 bases between them. CDR1 and CDR2 from the germline V gene are SGDLS and YYNGEE. The CDR3 consists of 14 residues. The CDR3 is CASSVMLVSGELFF. CDR3 DNA sequence: TGTGCCAGCAGCGTGATGTTAGTATCCGGGGAGCTGTTTTTT.

J is TRBJ1-1 and V is TRBV28; D is unclear. Trimming removed 5 bases at V and 3 bases at J, with 10 bases between. CDR3 length equals 13 residues. Germline V CDR1 and CDR2: MDHEN, SYDVKM. The CDR3: CASSPRLDTEAFF. The DNA for the CDR3 is TGTGCCAGCAGTCCTCGTCTCGACACTGAAGCTTTCTTT.

The chain couples TRBV5-1 to TRBJ1-5; TRBD1 agrees at 8 bases. Trimming at V came to 2 bases and at J to 5 bases, leaving 3 bases not matched to a gene. CDR3 length equals 14 residues. The germline gives CDR1 SGHRS, CDR2 YFSETQ. The CDR3 protein is CASSLQGGYQPQHF. In nucleotides, the CDR3 is TGCGCCAGCAGCTTACAGGGGGGTTATCAGCCCCAGCATTTT.

The chain uses TRBV4-3 and TRBJ2-7; D is perhaps TRBD1 (6 bases). Trimming left V 1 base short and J 2 bases short, with 15 bases between. Germline CDR1 LGHNA, CDR2 YSLEER. CDR3 length equals 16 residues. DNA for the CDR3: TGCGCCAGCAGCCAAGTTCACGACAGGCCGACCTACGAGCAGTACTTC. Translating it yields CASSQVHDRPTYEQYF.